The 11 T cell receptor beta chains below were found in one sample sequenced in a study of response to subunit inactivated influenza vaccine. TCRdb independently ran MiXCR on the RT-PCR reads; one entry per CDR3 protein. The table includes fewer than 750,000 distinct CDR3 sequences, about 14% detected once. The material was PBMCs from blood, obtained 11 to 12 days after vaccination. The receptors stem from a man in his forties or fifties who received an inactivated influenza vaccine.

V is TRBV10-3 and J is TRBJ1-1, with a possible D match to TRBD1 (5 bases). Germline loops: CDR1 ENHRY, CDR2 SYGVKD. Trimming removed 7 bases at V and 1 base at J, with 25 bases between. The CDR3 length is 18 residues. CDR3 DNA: TGTGCCATCAAGGTGGCAGGCGGTGAGGGGTATCCGAACACTGAAGCTTTCTTT. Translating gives CAIKVAGGEGYPNTEAFF.

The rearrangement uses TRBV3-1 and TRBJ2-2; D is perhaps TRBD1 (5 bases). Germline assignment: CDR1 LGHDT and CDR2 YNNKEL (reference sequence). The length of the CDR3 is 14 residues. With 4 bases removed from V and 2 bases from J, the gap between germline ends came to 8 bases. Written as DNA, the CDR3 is TGTGCCAGCAGCCGACGGACAAACACCGGGGAGCTGTTTTTT. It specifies CASSRRTNTGELFF.

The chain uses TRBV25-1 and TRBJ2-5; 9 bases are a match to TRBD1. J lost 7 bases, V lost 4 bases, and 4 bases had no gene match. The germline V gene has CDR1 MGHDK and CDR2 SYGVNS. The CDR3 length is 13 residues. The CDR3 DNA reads TGTGCCAGCAGTGCAGGGACAGGGCCGACCCAGTACTTC. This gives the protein CASSAGTGPTQYF.

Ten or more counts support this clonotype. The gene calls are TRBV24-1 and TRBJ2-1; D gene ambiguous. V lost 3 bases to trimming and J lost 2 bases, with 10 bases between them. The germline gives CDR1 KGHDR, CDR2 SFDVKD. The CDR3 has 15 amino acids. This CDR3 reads CATSDPARTYNEQFF. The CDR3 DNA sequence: TGTGCCACCAGTGATCCGGCGCGGACCTACAATGAGCAGTTCTTC.

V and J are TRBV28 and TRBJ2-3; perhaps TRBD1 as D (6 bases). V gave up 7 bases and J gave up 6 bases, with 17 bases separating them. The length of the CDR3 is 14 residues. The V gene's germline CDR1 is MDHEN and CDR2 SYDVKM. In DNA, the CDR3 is TGTGCCAGCACTCGTGGAACAGGGTATGATACGCAGTATTTT. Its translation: CASTRGTGYDTQYF.

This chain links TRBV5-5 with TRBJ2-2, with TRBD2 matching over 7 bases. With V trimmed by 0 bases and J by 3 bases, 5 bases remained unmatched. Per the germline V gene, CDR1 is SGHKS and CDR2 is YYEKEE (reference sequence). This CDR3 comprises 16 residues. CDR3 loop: CASSLEAGMYTGELFF. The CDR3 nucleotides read TGTGCCAGCAGCTTGGAAGCGGGGATGTACACCGGGGAGCTGTTTTTT.

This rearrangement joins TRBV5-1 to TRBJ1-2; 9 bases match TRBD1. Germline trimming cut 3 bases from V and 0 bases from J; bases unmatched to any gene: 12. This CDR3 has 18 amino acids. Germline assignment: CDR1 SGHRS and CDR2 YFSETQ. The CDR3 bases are TGCGCCAGCAGCTCAGTACAGGGGGCTCGCTCTTCTAACTATGGCTACACCTTC. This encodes CASSSVQGARSSNYGYTF.

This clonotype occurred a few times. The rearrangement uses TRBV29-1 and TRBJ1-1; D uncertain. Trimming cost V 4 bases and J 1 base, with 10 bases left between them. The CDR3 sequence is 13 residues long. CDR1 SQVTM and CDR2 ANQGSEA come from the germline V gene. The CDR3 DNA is TGCAGCGTTGTTACTGGGTGGAACACTGAAGCTTTCTTT. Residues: CSVVTGWNTEAFF. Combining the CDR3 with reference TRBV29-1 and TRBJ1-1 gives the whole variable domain SAVISQKPSRDICQRGTSLTIQCQVDSQVTMMFWYRQQPGQSLTLIATANQGSEATYESGFVIDKFPISRPNLTFSTLTVSNMSPEDSSIYLCSVVTGWNTEAFFGQGTRLTVV.

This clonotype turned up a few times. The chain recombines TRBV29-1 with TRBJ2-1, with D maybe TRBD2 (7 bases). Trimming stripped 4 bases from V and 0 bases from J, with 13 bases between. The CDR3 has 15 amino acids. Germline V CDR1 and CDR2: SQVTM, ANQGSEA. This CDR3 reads CSVVGGGPSYNEQFF. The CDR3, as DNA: TGCAGCGTTGTCGGCGGGGGCCCCTCCTACAATGAGCAGTTCTTC.

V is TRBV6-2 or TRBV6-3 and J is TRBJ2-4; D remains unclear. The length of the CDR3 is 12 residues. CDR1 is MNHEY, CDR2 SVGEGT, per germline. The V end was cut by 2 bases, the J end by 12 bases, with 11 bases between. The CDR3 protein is CASSYEGRNQYF. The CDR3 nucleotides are TGTGCCAGCAGTTACGAAGGCAGAAATCAGTACTTC.

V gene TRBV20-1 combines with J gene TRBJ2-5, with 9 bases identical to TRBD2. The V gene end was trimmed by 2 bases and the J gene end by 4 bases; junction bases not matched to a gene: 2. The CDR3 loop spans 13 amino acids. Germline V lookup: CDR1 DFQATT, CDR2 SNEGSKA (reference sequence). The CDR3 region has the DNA TGCAGTGCTAGACAGACTAGCGGAGAGACCCAGTACTTC. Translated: CSARQTSGETQYF.